These T cell receptor beta chains were read from a single sample in a study of blood T cell repertoires in COVID-19. TCRdb keeps only in-frame clones here, not all; method: immunoSEQ multiplex PCR. The data hold about 230,000 clones, with roughly 83% observed a single time. Sequencing used peripheral blood. All receptors derive from a woman aged 65 to 85 with active or convalescent COVID-19. CDR3s include the opening cysteine and the closing phenylalanine or tryptophan. Fields, in order: J gene, clone size, V gene, CDR3 length, D gene, CDR3 protein, CDR3 DNA. The D gene is left open where the match is weak. Clone size, where shown, is once, few, many, or a class for clones that have expanded.

>TRBJ1-1|.|TRBV5-1|17|TRBD1
CASSSPRTGGQNTEAFF
TGCGCCAGCAGCTCCCCCCGGACAGGGGGACAGAACACTGAAGCTTTCTTT
>TRBJ1-2|once|TRBV3-1/TRBV3-2|14|TRBD1
CASSSRDRGHGYTF
TGTGCCAGCAGCTCCCGGGACAGGGGGCATGGCTACACCTTC
>TRBJ2-5|once|TRBV30|13|.
CAWSPNPQETQYF
TGTGCCTGGAGTCCCAATCCCCAAGAGACCCAGTACTTC
>TRBJ1-1|.|TRBV4-3|13|.
CASSQDQGREAFF
TGCGCCAGCAGCCAAGATCAGGGTCGGGAAGCTTTCTTT
>TRBJ2-4|.|TRBV29-1|11|TRBD2
CSAAGGNIQYF
TGCAGCGCCGCGGGGGGAAACATTCAGTACTTC
>TRBJ2-5|.|TRBV7-9|14|.
CASSLGGGQETQYF
TGTGCCAGCAGCTTAGGGGGCGGTCAAGAGACCCAGTACTTC
>TRBJ2-5|.|TRBV18|14|TRBD1
CASSPGTEKETQYF
TGTGCCAGCTCACCCGGGACAGAAAAAGAGACCCAGTACTTC
>TRBJ2-3|.|TRBV9|15|TRBD2
CASSVLAGGQDTQYF
TGTGCCAGCAGCGTTCTAGCGGGAGGGCAAGATACGCAGTATTTT
>TRBJ2-3|.|TRBV7-2|14|.
CASSLSGHTDTQYF
TGTGCCAGCAGCTTAAGCGGTCACACAGATACGCAGTATTTT
>TRBJ2-7|.|TRBV30|13|TRBD1
CAWRRTGGYEQYF
TGTGCCTGGAGGCGGACAGGGGGGTACGAGCAGTACTTC
>TRBJ1-5|.|TRBV5-1|15|TRBD1
CASSPTGTDNQPQHF
TGCGCCAGCAGCCCCACCGGGACAGATAATCAGCCCCAGCATTTT
>TRBJ2-6|.|TRBV15|20|TRBD1
CATSRAPSGQGYSGANVLTF
TGTGCCACCAGCAGAGCACCGTCGGGACAGGGATACTCTGGGGCCAACGTCCTGACTTTC
>TRBJ2-7|.|TRBV4-3|15|TRBD2
CASSHQSGGNYEQYF
TGCGCCAGCAGCCACCAGTCGGGGGGTAACTACGAGCAGTACTTC
>TRBJ2-1|few|TRBV28|15|.
CASRPPGLSYNEQFF
TGTGCCAGCAGACCTCCAGGGCTTTCCTACAATGAGCAGTTCTTC
>TRBJ2-3|.|TRBV5-4|15|.
CASSLSGSSTDTQYF
TGTGCCAGCAGCCTAAGCGGATCTAGCACAGATACGCAGTATTTT
>TRBJ2-2|.|TRBV5-4|15|.
CASSPGHPNTGELFF
TGTGCCAGCAGCCCGGGACATCCGAACACCGGGGAGCTGTTTTTT
>TRBJ2-2|.|TRBV6-6|16|.
CASRYILDTITGELFF
TGTGCCAGCAGATATATCCTGGACACTATCACCGGGGAGCTGTTTTTT
>TRBJ1-1|once|TRBV5-4|14|.
CASSLRQLNTEAFF
TGTGCCAGCAGCTTGAGACAGTTGAACACTGAAGCTTTCTTT
>TRBJ1-3|.|TRBV5-1|15|TRBD1
CASSPGQSSGNTIYF
TGCGCCAGCAGCCCGGGACAGAGCTCTGGAAACACCATATATTTT
>TRBJ2-7|.|TRBV10-1|16|TRBD1
CASSRDGTESSYEQYF
TGCGCCAGCAGTAGAGACGGGACAGAGAGCTCCTACGAGCAGTACTTC
>TRBJ1-5|once|TRBV9|13|.
CASSATGNQPQHF
TGTGCCAGCAGCGCCACAGGGAATCAGCCCCAGCATTTT
>TRBJ2-7|once|TRBV3-1/TRBV3-2|13|TRBD1
CASSQGQGRPPRF
TGTGCCAGCAGCCAAGGACAGGGGCGCCCTCCGCGATTC
>TRBJ2-1|.|TRBV5-1|15|TRBD2
CASSLAGADYNEQFF
TGCGCCAGCAGCCTAGCGGGGGCCGATTACAATGAGCAGTTCTTC
>TRBJ1-6|.|TRBV20-1|13|TRBD1
CSASRQGDSPLHF
TGCAGTGCTAGTCGACAGGGAGATTCACCCCTCCACTTT
>TRBJ1-1|.|TRBV6-5|14|.
CASSKYRENTEAFF
TGTGCCAGCAGTAAATACAGGGAGAACACTGAAGCTTTCTTT
>TRBJ1-5|.|TRBV4-2|19|.
CASSQDGAGAPYSNQPQHF
TGTGCCAGCAGCCAAGATGGGGCAGGGGCCCCGTATAGCAATCAGCCCCAGCATTTT
>TRBJ2-1|.|TRBV21-1|18|.
CASSHNAGLAMRHNEQFF
TGTGCCAGCAGCCATAACGCAGGACTAGCGATGCGCCACAATGAGCAGTTCTTC
>TRBJ2-1|.|TRBV6-5|16|TRBD1
CASSYSRQGWADEQFF
TGTGCCAGCAGTTACTCTCGACAGGGCTGGGCCGATGAGCAGTTCTTC
>TRBJ2-1|.|TRBV3-1/TRBV3-2|19|TRBD2
CASSQKNLGLAGAPNEQFF
TGTGCCAGCAGCCAAAAAAACCTGGGACTAGCGGGAGCCCCCAATGAGCAGTTCTTC
>TRBJ1-2|.|TRBV2|13|.
CASSVNNRYGYTF
TGTGCCAGCAGTGTAAATAATCGCTATGGCTACACCTTC
>TRBJ2-1|.|TRBV5-1|15|.
CASSLLWGRHNEQFF
TGCGCCAGCAGCCTCCTCTGGGGGCGGCACAATGAGCAGTTCTTC
>TRBJ2-1|.|TRBV24-1|15|.
CATSVQTGPGDEQFF
TGTGCCACCAGTGTCCAGACTGGACCCGGGGATGAGCAGTTCTTC
>TRBJ2-7|.|TRBV4-2|15|.
CASSQDLGKTYEQYF
TGTGCCAGCAGCCAAGATCTAGGTAAGACCTACGAGCAGTACTTC
>TRBJ2-2|once|TRBV14|15|TRBD2
CASSGLAGGTGELFF
TGTGCCAGCAGCGGACTAGCGGGAGGCACCGGGGAGCTGTTTTTT
>TRBJ2-2|.|TRBV6-6|15|.
CASSYSRGGTGELFF
TGTGCCAGCAGTTACAGCAGGGGAGGGACCGGGGAGCTGTTTTTT
>TRBJ1-2|.|TRBV10-3|15|TRBD1
CAISPQQGARNGYTF
TGTGCCATCAGTCCTCAACAGGGGGCGCGTAATGGCTACACCTTC
>TRBJ2-7|.|TRBV5-1|14|TRBD2
CASSREGQADEQYF
TGCGCCAGCAGCCGGGAGGGTCAGGCGGACGAGCAGTACTTC
>TRBJ2-5|.|TRBV6-2/TRBV6-3|13|TRBD2
CASSSGAKETQYF
TGTGCCAGCAGTAGCGGGGCGAAAGAGACCCAGTACTTC
>TRBJ1-5|.|TRBV30|14|TRBD1
CAWSVEGGAEPQHF
TGTGCCTGGAGTGTAGAAGGGGGCGCGGAGCCCCAGCATTTT
>TRBJ2-7|.|TRBV6-5|14|.
CASRATVTSYEQYF
TGTGCCAGCAGGGCGACAGTGACCTCCTACGAGCAGTACTTC
>TRBJ2-3|few|TRBV11-2|16|TRBD2
CASSPLAGWGADTQYF
TGTGCCAGCAGTCCTCTAGCGGGTTGGGGCGCAGATACGCAGTATTTT
>TRBJ2-1|.|TRBV19|16|.
CASSIGSGPSYNEQFF
TGTGCCAGTAGTATAGGAAGCGGGCCCTCCTACAATGAGCAGTTCTTC
>TRBJ2-7|once|TRBV19|16|TRBD2
CASSISGLAGAYEQYF
TGTGCCAGTAGTATCTCCGGCCTAGCGGGGGCCTACGAGCAGTACTTC
>TRBJ2-7|.|TRBV7-9|14|TRBD1
CASSPGGPSYEQYF
TGTGCCAGCAGCCCAGGGGGACCCTCCTACGAGCAGTACTTC
>TRBJ2-1|few|TRBV3-1/TRBV3-2|13|TRBD1
CASSQITGDEQFF
TGTGCCAGCAGCCAAATTACAGGGGATGAGCAGTTCTTC
>TRBJ2-5|.|TRBV5-1|17|TRBD2
CASSPSGLAGNQETQYF
TGCGCCAGCAGCCCGTCGGGGCTAGCGGGGAATCAAGAGACCCAGTACTTC